Sequencing of this T cell receptor beta chain was carried out in a study of T-cell memory formation after mild COVID-19 (TCRdb year 2021). Background for the entire study: TCR sequence clusters from the two donors were largely donor specific. In a couple of donors, T-cell clones that expanded and contracted after mild COVID-19 were followed by sequencing TCRalpha and TCRbeta repertoires longitudinally. The cohort was made up of two young adult volunteers, one female and one male, who were previously healthy.

What the work shows at the level of the full study, not this receptor alone: Contracting CD4+ clones were located mainly in the CM and EM memory subsets, whereas CD8+ clones were found to be enriched in EMRA. Clones that contracted from day 15 to 85 showed balanced CD4/CD8 phenotypes, whereas a second wave of clones that expanded from day 15 to 37 leaned towards CD4+. Whether the second-wave clones peaking on day 37 were SARS-CoV-2 specific was not confirmed. The detection of some responding clones in pre-infection memory suggests that pre-existing cross-reactive memory T cells joined the SARS-CoV-2 response. The study included only a couple of mild cases, and larger cohorts that include severe cases with pre-infection samples were judged to be necessary.

This clonotype showed up just a few times. Its antigen is not yet known. It has no much larger one-base neighbor in the sample; base qualities were not kept. The instrument was an Illumina NovaSeq 6000. TCRalpha and TCRbeta cDNA libraries were constructed by 5'RACE with constant-segment primers, with sample barcodes and unique molecular identifiers being introduced. RNA was extracted from every sample with Trizol reagent. Libraries were amplified in two PCR steps, with a second sample barcode and Illumina TruSeq adapters added in the second step. Sequencing of libraries was performed on an Illumina NovaSeq with 2 x 150 bp paired-end reads. Turning to the authors' computational methods: With migec v1.2.7, reads were demultiplexed and then collapsed into UMI-guided consensus sequences. With mixcr v2.1.11, UMI consensuses were aligned to TRA and TRB V and J templates and assembled into clonotypes. Clonotypes were classified as expanded or contracted when called significant by both edgeR and NoisET, with noise models trained on biological replicates. edgeR calls used a false discovery rate-adjusted p below 0.01 and a log2 fold-change threshold of 1. As an exploratory analysis of dynamics, max-normalized trajectories of the 1000 most abundant clonotypes were examined with PCA combined with hierarchical clustering. Each responding clone was given a CD4 or CD8 phenotype based on the CD4+ and CD8+ repertoires, which had been sequenced separately. The public reads were reanalyzed by TCRdb: fastp trimming at Q25, MiXCR alignment, in-frame beta chains only. Rows merge per CDR3 protein into single entries with the most common DNA and genes. These V and J calls rely on TCRdb rather than the paper's analysis. For this sample there are about 470,000 distinct CDR3 sequences; more than 20% appear just once. The ten top clones hold under 15% of the sample.

Ficoll-Paque density gradient centrifugation was the method used to isolate PBMCs. Sequencing used PBMCs or a T cell subset sorted from them (not recorded which). The receptor comes from an adult woman who had mild COVID-19 (a few samples of this study predate the infection). The sample titles of this study are shuffled in the database, so cell type and time point are left out; the donor was told from shared clones.

Here is the DNA: TGTGCCAGCAGCCTTACAGGGGGAGGACGCACAGATACGCAGTATTTT. Translated, it gives CASSLTGGGRTDTQYF. Recombination joined TRBV5-6 with TRBJ2-3, and TRBD1 matches 8 of the central bases. The junction shows trimming of 4 bases on V and 1 base on J, and the gene matches do not reach 8 bases of it. Counted from cysteine to phenylalanine, this CDR3 has 16 amino acids. Left in the record is the CDR3 DNA by itself, 48 bases read in frame from the first base. CDR1 and CDR2 (SGHDT, YYEEEE) derive from the germline V gene.